These T cell receptor beta chains were read from a single sample in a study of OX40 agonist ivuxolimab in advanced cancers. The data were produced by immunoSEQ multiplex PCR, yet TCRdb's version contains in-frame clones alone and is incomplete. The table records approximately 50,000 clones, about 84% of them present only once. This specimen consisted of CD4+ or CD8+ T cells sorted from blood, obtained in a trial of the OX40 agonist ivuxolimab. The origin of the receptors is an adult with an advanced solid tumor such as melanoma, head and neck, liver or kidney cancer. Each CDR3 is given with its conserved first and last residue.

>TRBV6-5|TRBJ2-6
CAISVPGANVLTF
>TRBV30|TRBJ1-1
CAWSAGVRSTEAFF
>TRBV27|TRBJ2-2
CASFDRGSNTGELFF
>TRBV4-1|TRBJ1-3
CASSQTDRGIGNTIYF
>TRBV5-1|TRBJ1-5
CASRSGFDNQPQHF
>TRBV5-1|TRBJ2-7
CASSLGGGTGYYEQYF
>TRBV5-1|TRBJ1-1
CASSFGGVNTEAFF
>TRBV5-6|TRBJ2-3
CASSIRQGWTDTQYF
>TRBV11-1|TRBJ1-1
CASSLTSGAVVVGSTEAFF
>TRBV27|TRBJ2-3
CASRGLAGGRSDTQYF
>TRBV28|TRBJ1-4
CASSLPGSSEKLFF
>TRBV5-1|TRBJ2-5
CASRTGRGGIEETRYF
>TRBV5-1|TRBJ2-3
CASSPGQVSADTQYF
>TRBV18|TRBJ1-2
CASSPPGRDDGYTF
>TRBV19|TRBJ2-2
CASRRGGDTGELFF
>TRBV28|TRBJ1-2
CASSALDRVANYGYTF
>TRBV6-5|TRBJ1-1
CASSYSRGTEAFF
>TRBV5-5|TRBJ2-2
CASSPRWAGHSTGELFF
>TRBV11-2|TRBJ2-3
CASSFVWEGSTDTQYF
>TRBV6-6|TRBJ1-3
CASSSPDRSGGNTIYF
>TRBV29-1|TRBJ2-4
CSAAGAKNIQYF
>TRBV20-1|TRBJ2-7
CSARGSYEQYF
>TRBV7-9|TRBJ1-6
CASSLAWDTNSPLHF
>TRBV2|TRBJ2-1
CASRLTGSSYNEQFF
>TRBV27|TRBJ1-1
CASSPLAAANTEAFF
>TRBV14|TRBJ2-2
CASSQIGQGSDLGAGELFF
>TRBV7-2|TRBJ1-2
CASSAQGSSYGYTF
>TRBV4-2|TRBJ2-3
CASSQEKPGLGTTDTQYF
>TRBV10-3|TRBJ2-5
CAISTTGLAGAARQETQYF
>TRBV2|TRBJ2-6
CASSLGGAGANVLTF
>TRBV6-5|TRBJ1-6
CATMGGLGQLVF
>TRBV18|TRBJ2-7
CASSPWNDEQYF
>TRBV30|TRBJ2-1
CAWSYGSLGNEQFF
>TRBV19|TRBJ1-2
CASRPIDRAALGGYTF
>TRBV19|TRBJ2-3
CASSFGPLTDTQYF
>TRBV18|TRBJ1-4
CASSPGQGGFATNEELFF
>TRBV9|TRBJ2-2
CASSPGTSGGFGELFF
>TRBV29-1|TRBJ1-2
CSVDNGYTF
>TRBV5-4|TRBJ1-1
CASSVPNTEAFF
>TRBV30|TRBJ1-5
CAWSDTIGQPQHF
>TRBV11-2|TRBJ2-7
CASSERGGVHEQYF
>TRBV7-9|TRBJ2-7
CASSQDGYEQYF
>TRBV7-3|TRBJ2-3
CASSLGVSTDTQYF
>TRBV9|TRBJ1-2
CASVGGTGLNSGTF
>TRBV6-6|TRBJ1-1
CASSPPGTLNTEAFF
>TRBV14|TRBJ1-2
CASSRLTGRGDYTF
>TRBV7-2|TRBJ2-6
CASSRRGTGANVLTF
>TRBV5-1|TRBJ1-3
CASSTTGGSGNTIYF
>TRBV6-5|TRBJ1-1
CASSYSYRNTEAFF
>TRBV30|TRBJ2-5
CAWSYNRGEKDQETQYF
>TRBV7-8|TRBJ2-4
CASSPREGAGASRFQYF
>TRBV6-5|TRBJ2-7
CASSYSYGTGYYEQYF
>TRBV9|TRBJ2-3
CASSLQGAGTDTQYF
>TRBV27|TRBJ2-2
CASSLGGWTGELFF